The clone carrying this T cell receptor (beta chain) was picked up many times. The antigen remains undetermined. RNA transcripts were the template for amplifying TCR beta CDR3 regions. A set of HTBI primers served as the primers for a first-round RT-PCR of the TCR CDR3. TCRdb recomputed calls from the multiplex PCR reads with MiXCR, one row per CDR3 protein. Of just under 750,000 distinct CDR3 sequences in the sample, roughly 32% were seen once. Germline V gene sequence: CDR1 MNHEY, CDR2 SVGAGI. The CDR3 is made up of 15 amino acids. The V segment lost 6 bases and the J segment 3 bases; nucleotides outside the gene matches: 8. The hyperthyroidism patients had all been newly diagnosed, and their disease duration was under 2 months. Their ages ranged from 18 to 65 years. The authors took PBMCs from over 8.5 ml fresh peripheral blood. This record belongs to a study of T cells in Graves' hyperthyroidism and ophthalmopathy. General study points: Most expanded thyroid clonotypes above 0.001 recurred in blood. The model foresaw ophthalmopathy a median around 6 months prior to onset.

The chain couples TRBV6-5 to TRBJ1-5; 7 bases agree with TRBD1. The sample comprised blood. This clonotype originated in a middle-aged woman with Graves' hyperthyroidism. CDR3 sequence (DNA): TGTGCCAGCAGGCTAACCGGGACAGACAATCAGCCCCAGCATTTT. This codes for CASRLTGTDNQPQHF.